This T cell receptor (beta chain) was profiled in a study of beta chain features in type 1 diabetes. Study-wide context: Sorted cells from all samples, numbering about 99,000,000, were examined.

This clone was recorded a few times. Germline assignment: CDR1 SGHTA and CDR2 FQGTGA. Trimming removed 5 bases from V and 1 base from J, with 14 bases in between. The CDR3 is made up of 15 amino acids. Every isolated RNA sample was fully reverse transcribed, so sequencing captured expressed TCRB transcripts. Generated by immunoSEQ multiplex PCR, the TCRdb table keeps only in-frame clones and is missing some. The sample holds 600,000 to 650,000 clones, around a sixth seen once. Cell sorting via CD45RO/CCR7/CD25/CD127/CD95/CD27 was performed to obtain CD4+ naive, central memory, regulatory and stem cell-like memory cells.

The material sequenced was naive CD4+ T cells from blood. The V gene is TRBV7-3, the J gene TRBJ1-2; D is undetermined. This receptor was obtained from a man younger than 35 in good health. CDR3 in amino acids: CASSPGLGFNYGYTF. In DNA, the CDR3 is TGTGCCAGCAGCCCCGGTTTGGGGTTTAACTATGGCTACACCTTC. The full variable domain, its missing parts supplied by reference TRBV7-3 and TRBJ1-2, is GAGVSQTPSNKVTEKGKYVELRCDPISGHTALYWYRQSLGQGPEFLIYFQGTGAADDSGLPNDRFFAVRPEGSVSTLKIQRTERGDSAVYLCASSPGLGFNYGYTFGSGTRLTVV.